These 25 T cell receptor beta chains share one sample of origin, sequenced in a study of somatic mutations in cytotoxic T cells in rheumatoid arthritis. The table came from immunoSEQ multiplex PCR; TCRdb's copy has only in-frame clones and leaves some out. The repertoire includes approximately 9,700 clones, around 81% of them detected once, and about 7.6% sits in the top ten. Specimen: CD8+ T cells sorted from blood. The source of these receptors is an adult with rheumatoid arthritis.

The V call is TRBV10-2, the J call TRBJ1-2; D possibly corresponds to TRBD1 (6 bases). V was shortened by 0 bases and J by 5 bases, with 13 bases between the two germline ends. CDR1 and CDR2 from the germline V gene are WSHSY and SAAADI. The CDR3 covers 15 residues. DNA for the CDR3: TGCGCCAGCAGTGAGTCGGGACAAGAGTATTATGGCTACACCTTC. It codes for CASSESGQEYYGYTF.

The gene calls are TRBV25-1 and TRBJ1-6, with TRBD1 identical over 8 bases. The CDR3 loop spans 17 amino acids. The junction had 5 bases not matched to a gene; V was cut back by 4 bases and J by 0 bases. CDR1 and CDR2 from the germline V gene are MGHDK and SYGVNS. CDR3 sequence reads: CASSARDRSSYNSPLHF. CDR3 DNA: TGTGCCAGCAGTGCCCGGGACAGGAGCTCCTATAATTCACCCCTCCACTTT.

The chain has TRBV5-1 and TRBJ1-1; TRBD1 is a possible D gene (6 bases). The V gene lost 0 bases and the J gene lost 8 bases, with 14 bases spanning the gap. This CDR3 has 14 amino acids. The germline gives CDR1 SGHRS, CDR2 YFSETQ. CDR3 residues: CASSLDGGAEEAFF. CDR3 in DNA: TGCGCCAGCAGCTTGGATGGGGGCGCGGAAGAAGCTTTCTTT. Full variable domain (missing parts from reference TRBV5-1 and TRBJ1-1): KAGVTQTPRYLIKTRGQQVTLSCSPISGHRSVSWYQQTPGQGLQFLFEYFSETQRNKGNFPGRFSGRQFSNSRSEMNVSTLELGDSALYLCASSLDGGAEEAFFGQGTRLTVV.

The genes are TRBV27 and TRBJ1-3; D possibly corresponds to TRBD1 (5 bases). Germline assignment: CDR1 MNHEY and CDR2 SMNVEV (reference sequence). V gave up 3 bases and J gave up 2 bases, with 14 bases separating them. The CDR3 has 16 amino acids. The DNA for the CDR3 is TGTGCCAGCAGTTTGGGGGGTTTAGGGGCTGGAAACACCATATATTTT. Its protein is CASSLGGLGAGNTIYF.

This chain uses TRBV28 with TRBJ1-2, with 8 bases aligning to TRBD1. The germline V gene encodes CDR1 MDHEN and CDR2 SYDVKM. This CDR3 has 16 residues. With V trimmed by 5 bases and J by 4 bases, 12 bases remained unmatched. CDR3 sequence reads: CASSPSSGGDPYGYTF. CDR3 nucleotide sequence: TGTGCCAGCAGTCCGAGCTCAGGGGGCGATCCCTATGGCTACACCTTC.

The V gene is TRBV14, the J gene TRBJ2-7, with 7 bases aligning to TRBD1. The CDR3 runs 15 residues. The trim removed 4 bases at V and 0 bases at J, leaving 6 bases unmatched. In germline, CDR1 is SGHDN, CDR2 FVKESK. CDR3 protein: CASSRGQVNSYEQYF. CDR3 nucleotides: TGTGCCAGCAGCCGAGGACAGGTGAACTCCTACGAGCAGTACTTC.

V usage is TRBV7-9 and J usage is TRBJ2-7; no definite D call. V was trimmed by 5 bases and J by 2 bases, leaving 7 bases between them. The germline V gene encodes CDR1 SEHNR and CDR2 FQNEAQ (reference sequence). The CDR3 spans 12 residues. The CDR3 DNA reads TGTGCCAGCAGCCCCCGTCCCTACGAGCAGTACTTC. Protein: CASSPRPYEQYF.

The chain joins TRBV18 to TRBJ1-2; D gene ambiguous. The CDR3 is made up of 16 amino acids. V lost 0 bases to trimming and J lost 4 bases, with 15 bases between them. Germline V gene sequence: CDR1 KGHSH, CDR2 LQKENI. CDR3 loop: CASSPPAQVGSYGYTF. CDR3 coding DNA: TGTGCCAGCTCACCACCGGCGCAGGTTGGAAGCTATGGCTACACCTTC. Based on the CDR3 plus reference TRBV18 and TRBJ1-2, the full variable domain is NAGVMQNPRHLVRRRGQEARLRCSPMKGHSHVYWYRQLPEEGLKFMVYLQKENIIDESGMPKERFSAEFPKEGPSILRIQQVVRGDSAAYFCASSPPAQVGSYGYTFGSGTRLTVV.

This chain connects TRBV7-6 to TRBJ2-1; TRBD2 agrees at 12 bases. J lost 10 bases, V lost 5 bases, and 6 bases had no gene match. CDR1 and CDR2 from the germline V gene are SGHVS and FNYEAQ. The CDR3 has 14 amino acids. The CDR3 DNA sequence: TGTGCCAGCAGCCAGAGGACTAGCGGGAACGAGCAGTTCTTC. Protein sequence: CASSQRTSGNEQFF.

The chain links TRBV6-1 to TRBJ2-7; 11 positions match TRBD1. With V trimmed by 1 base and J by 4 bases, 3 bases remained unmatched. CDR1 MNHNS and CDR2 SASEGT come from the germline V gene. The CDR3 totals 15 residues. The CDR3 sequence is CASSEERDRGYEQYF. The CDR3 DNA reads TGTGCCAGCAGTGAAGAAAGGGACAGGGGGTACGAGCAGTACTTC.

The rearrangement links TRBV28 to TRBJ1-1; 7 nucleotides align to TRBD1. J was trimmed by 4 bases and V by 6 bases; bases with no gene match: 17. CDR1 and CDR2 from the germline V gene are MDHEN and SYDVKM. The CDR3 covers 17 residues. The CDR3 nucleotides are TGTGCCAGCAGAATTCAAAGATTGGGACAGTTGGGCACTGAAGCTTTCTTT. This translates into CASRIQRLGQLGTEAFF.

The V and J genes are TRBV9 and TRBJ2-2; 8 bases match TRBD1. CDR1 and CDR2 from the germline V gene are SGDLS and YYNGEE. V shed 3 bases and J 2 bases; nucleotides not matched to a gene: 6. The CDR3 length is 16 residues. CDR3 amino acids: CASSGTGFRNTGELFF. The DNA for the CDR3 is TGTGCCAGCAGCGGGACAGGGTTTCGTAACACCGGGGAGCTGTTTTTT.

The rearrangement uses TRBV2 and TRBJ1-3, with D possibly being TRBD1 (6 bases). The CDR3 is made up of 10 amino acids. V lost 10 bases to trimming and J lost 12 bases, with 13 bases between them. Germline CDR1 and CDR2: SNHLY and FYNNEI. Here the CDR3 DNA reads TGTGCCATCCGGGGGGCTGGCATATATTTT. It is translated as CAIRGAGIYF.

The rearrangement links TRBV5-5 to TRBJ1-4, with 10 bases fitting TRBD1. The junction had 7 bases not matched to a gene; V was cut back by 4 bases and J by 7 bases. Germline assignment: CDR1 SGHKS and CDR2 YYEKEE (reference sequence). The CDR3 spans 15 residues. The CDR3 loop reads CASSGDGTGAEKLFF. The CDR3 DNA sequence: TGTGCCAGCAGCGGAGACGGGACAGGGGCTGAAAAACTGTTTTTT.

The genes are TRBV15 and TRBJ1-5; 10 bases line up with TRBD1. V trimming: 5 bases; J trimming: 4 bases; junction bases outside the gene matches: 11. CDR1 and CDR2 from the germline V gene are LNHNV and YYDKDF (reference sequence). The CDR3 covers 17 residues. The CDR3 loop is CATSLKGTGVLNQPQHF. CDR3 bases: TGTGCCACCAGCCTAAAAGGGACAGGGGTTCTAAATCAGCCCCAGCATTTT.

The V gene is TRBV27, the J gene TRBJ1-1; D uncertain. The germline V and J ends were trimmed by 1 base and 1 base, with 7 bases remaining between them. Looked up from germline, CDR1 is MNHEY and CDR2 is SMNVEV (reference sequence). The CDR3 is 14 residues long. CDR3 nucleotide sequence: TGTGCCAGCAGTTTATTTTCGGAGAACACTGAAGCTTTCTTT. The encoded protein is CASSLFSENTEAFF.

This rearrangement joins TRBV20-1 to TRBJ1-2; TRBD1 aligns across 7 bases. CDR1 and CDR2 (germline): DFQATT, SNEGSKA (reference sequence). V lost 7 bases to trimming and J lost 14 bases; unmatched junction nucleotides: 13. The CDR3 is made up of 11 amino acids. The CDR3 DNA follows: TGCAGTGGGAAGGGGGCGTGGGTACATACCTTC. It translates to CSGKGAWVHTF.

The chain uses TRBV6-1 and TRBJ1-2; weak D call: TRBD1 (5 bases). The V end lost 2 bases, the J end lost 8 bases, and 15 bases lay between the germline ends. The length of the CDR3 is 14 residues. Per germline, CDR1 MNHNS and CDR2 SASEGT. CDR3 sequence reads: CASSEIQGGKGYTF. The CDR3 DNA reads TGTGCCAGCAGTGAAATTCAGGGAGGGAAAGGCTACACCTTC.

The J gene is TRBJ2-7, the V gene TRBV7-6; 9 nucleotides line up with TRBD1. V gave up 5 bases and J gave up 5 bases; unmatched junction bases: 7. Germline V gene data show CDR1 as SGHVS and CDR2 as FNYEAQ. CDR3 length equals 14 residues. As DNA, the CDR3 is TGTGCCAGCAGCCCCGGGACAGGGCTTGACGAGCAGTACTTC. Translated, it gives CASSPGTGLDEQYF.

This clone occurred a few times. The chain has TRBV28 and TRBJ2-7; 15 bases are a match to TRBD2. V shed 6 bases, J shed 6 bases, and the junction held 9 bases outside the gene matches. The CDR3 consists of 16 residues. Germline CDR1 is MDHEN and CDR2 is SYDVKM. DNA for the CDR3: TGTGCCAGCAGACAAACGGGACTAGCGGGAGGACCCGAGCAGTACTTC. Its translation: CASRQTGLAGGPEQYF. The full variable domain, in which reference TRBV28 and TRBJ2-7 provide the parts outside the CDR3, is DVKVTQSSRYLVKRTGEKVFLECVQDMDHENMFWYRQDPGLGLRLIYFSYDVKMKEKGDIPEGYSVSREKKERFSLILESASTNQTSMYLCASRQTGLAGGPEQYFGPGTRLTVT.

The V gene is TRBV19, the J gene TRBJ2-2; TRBD1 agrees at 7 bases. The CDR3 has 14 amino acids. The germline V gene has CDR1 LNHDA and CDR2 SQIVND (reference sequence). After removal of 2 bases from V and 6 bases from J, the junction contained 3 bases not matched to a gene. Here the CDR3 reads CASSIRQGAGELFF. The CDR3, as DNA: TGTGCCAGTAGTATAAGGCAGGGGGCCGGGGAGCTGTTTTTT.

This clone showed up just a few times. The chain joins TRBV4-1 to TRBJ1-6, with TRBD1 matching over 8 bases. The germline CDR1 and CDR2 sequences are MGHRA and YSYEKL. The CDR3 has 14 residues. Losses at the gene ends were 0 bases for V and 9 bases for J; bases not matched to a gene: 1. CDR3 sequence reads: CASSQDRGPSPLHF. CDR3 bases: TGCGCCAGCAGCCAAGACAGGGGGCCTTCACCCCTCCACTTT.

V and J are TRBV9 and TRBJ2-3, with 12 nucleotides matching TRBD2. V trimming: 4 bases; J trimming: 2 bases; junction bases outside the gene matches: 5. The CDR3 extends over 16 amino acids. Germline V lookup: CDR1 SGDLS, CDR2 YYNGEE. The CDR3 region is CASSPRTSGDTDTQYF. CDR3 nucleotide sequence: TGTGCCAGCAGCCCCCGGACTAGCGGGGACACAGATACGCAGTATTTT.

The gene calls are TRBV2 and TRBJ2-1, with 11 bases matching TRBD1. There are 13 residues in the CDR3. The germline gives CDR1 SNHLY, CDR2 FYNNEI. V shed 5 bases, J shed 10 bases, and the junction held 4 bases outside the gene matches. In DNA form, the CDR3 reads TGTGCCAGCAGTAGGACAGGGGGCGGGGAGCAGTTCTTC. As protein: CASSRTGGGEQFF.

The rearrangement uses TRBV18 and TRBJ1-1; D is unclear. The CDR3 is 14 residues long. Trimming shortened V by 0 bases and J by 2 bases, and 7 bases separated the two germline ends. From germline, CDR1 is KGHSH and CDR2 LQKENI. The CDR3 sequence is CASSPPNRNTEAFF. CDR3 bases: TGTGCCAGCTCACCACCGAACAGAAACACTGAAGCTTTCTTT.